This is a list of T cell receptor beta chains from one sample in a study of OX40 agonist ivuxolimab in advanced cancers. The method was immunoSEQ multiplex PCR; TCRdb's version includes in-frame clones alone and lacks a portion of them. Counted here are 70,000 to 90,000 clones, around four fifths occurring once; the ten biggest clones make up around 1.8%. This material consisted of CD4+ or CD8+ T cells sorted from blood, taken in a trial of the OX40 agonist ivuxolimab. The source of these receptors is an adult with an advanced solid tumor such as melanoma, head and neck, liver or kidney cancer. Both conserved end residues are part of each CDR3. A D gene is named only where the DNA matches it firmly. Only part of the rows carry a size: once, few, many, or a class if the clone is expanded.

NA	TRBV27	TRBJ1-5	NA	CASSLKWRDQPQHF	TGTGCCAGCAGTTTAAAGTGGAGGGATCAGCCCCAGCATTTT
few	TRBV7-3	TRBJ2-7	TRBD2	CASSLKREPSYEQYF	TGTGCCAGCAGCTTGAAGCGGGAGCCCTCCTACGAGCAGTACTTC
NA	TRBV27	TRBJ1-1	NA	CASSPRRVNTEAFF	TGTGCCAGCAGTCCACGACGAGTGAACACTGAAGCTTTCTTT
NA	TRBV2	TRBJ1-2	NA	CASSGTNYGYTF	TGTGCCAGCAGTGGGACTAATTATGGCTACACCTTC
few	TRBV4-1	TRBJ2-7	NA	CASSQDPGRAEQYF	TGCGCCAGCAGCCAAGACCCAGGAAGGGCCGAGCAGTACTTC
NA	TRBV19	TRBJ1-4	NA	CASSPRFTNEKLFF	TGTGCCAGTAGCCCCCGGTTCACTAATGAAAAACTGTTTTTT
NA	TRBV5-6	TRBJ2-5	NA	CASSFLGSGETQYF	TGTGCCAGCAGTTTCCTCGGGAGTGGAGAGACCCAGTACTTC
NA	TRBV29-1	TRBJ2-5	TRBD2	CSAGSGGGQETQYF	TGCAGCGCGGGTAGCGGGGGGGGCCAAGAGACCCAGTACTTC
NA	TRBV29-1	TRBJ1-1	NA	CSVGLGTEAFF	TGCAGCGTAGGACTAGGGACTGAAGCTTTCTTT
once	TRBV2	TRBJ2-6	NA	CASGASGANVLTF	TGTGCCAGCGGGGCTTCTGGGGCCAACGTCCTGACTTTC
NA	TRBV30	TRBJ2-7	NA	CAWSGRGRSYEQYF	TGTGCCTGGAGCGGAAGGGGACGCTCCTACGAGCAGTACTTC
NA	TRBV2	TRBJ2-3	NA	CASIAQGWTDTQYF	TGTGCCAGCATAGCCCAGGGATGGACAGATACGCAGTATTTT
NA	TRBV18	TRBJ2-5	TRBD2	CASSPPFSGETQYF	TGTGCCAGCTCACCACCGTTTAGCGGGGAGACCCAGTACTTC
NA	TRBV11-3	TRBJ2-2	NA	CASSSTTSSGELFF	TGTGCCAGCAGCTCGACTACGTCAAGCGGGGAGCTGTTTTTT
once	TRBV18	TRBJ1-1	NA	CASSGEGTSGTEAFF	TGTGCCAGCTCGGGCGAGGGGACCTCGGGGACTGAAGCTTTCTTT
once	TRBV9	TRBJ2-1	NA	CASTRDVSYNEQFF	TGTGCCAGTACACGGGACGTCTCCTACAATGAGCAGTTCTTC
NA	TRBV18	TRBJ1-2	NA	CASSPSMTALDGYTF	TGTGCCAGCTCACCAAGTATGACAGCCCTTGATGGCTACACCTTC
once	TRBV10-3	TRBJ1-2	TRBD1	CAISESGQGYGYTF	TGTGCCATCAGTGAGTCGGGACAGGGGTATGGCTACACCTTC
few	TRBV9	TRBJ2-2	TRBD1	CASSGYGTGEKLFF	TGTGCCAGCAGCGGTTACGGGACAGGGGAGAAGCTGTTTTTT
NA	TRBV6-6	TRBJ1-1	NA	CASSYPGPNTEAFF	TGTGCCAGCAGTTACCCAGGCCCGAACACTGAAGCTTTCTTT
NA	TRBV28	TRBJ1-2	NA	CASMGVYGYTF	TGTGCCAGCATGGGTGTCTATGGCTACACCTTC
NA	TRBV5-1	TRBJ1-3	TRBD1	CASSSDRAVTGNTIYF	TGCGCCAGCAGCTCCGACAGGGCGGTGACTGGAAACACCATATATTTT
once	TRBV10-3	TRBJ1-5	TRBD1	CASRQGVVQPQHF	TGTGCCAGCCGACAGGGGGTGGTCCAGCCCCAGCATTTT
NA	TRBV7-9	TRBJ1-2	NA	CASSPTGNPYGYTF	TGTGCCAGCAGTCCAACAGGGAATCCCTATGGCTACACCTTC
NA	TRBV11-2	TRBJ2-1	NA	CASSRPGGELQFF	TGTGCCAGCAGCAGGCCTGGAGGGGAGCTGCAGTTCTTC
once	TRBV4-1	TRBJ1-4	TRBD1	CASSQDGRGRDEKLFF	TGCGCCAGCAGCCAAGATGGTAGGGGGCGGGATGAAAAACTGTTTTTT
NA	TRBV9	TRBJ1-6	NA	CASSPGRPDNSPLHF	TGTGCCAGCAGCCCGGGACGGCCGGATAATTCACCCCTCCACTTT
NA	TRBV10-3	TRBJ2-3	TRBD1	CAISEQGARSTDTQYF	TGTGCCATCAGTGAGCAGGGGGCCAGGAGCACAGATACGCAGTATTTT
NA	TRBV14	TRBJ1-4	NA	CASSQDRVNEKLFF	TGTGCCAGCAGCCAGGACCGGGTTAATGAAAAACTGTTTTTT
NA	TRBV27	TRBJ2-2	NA	CASSVVGELFF	TGTGCCAGCAGTGTGGTCGGGGAGCTGTTTTTT
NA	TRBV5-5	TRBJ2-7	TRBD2	CASSKTEASGMF	TGTGCCAGCAGCAAAACGGAAGCTAGCGGGATGTTC
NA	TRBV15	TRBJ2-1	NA	CATSRGGTTYNEQFF	TGTGCCACCAGCAGAGGGGGGACCACCTACAATGAGCAGTTCTTC
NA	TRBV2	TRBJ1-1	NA	CASSENTMNTEAFF	TGTGCCAGCAGTGAAAATACCATGAACACTGAAGCTTTCTTT
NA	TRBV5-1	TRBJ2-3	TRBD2	CASSLSGRVEDTQYF	TGCGCCAGCAGCTTAAGCGGGAGGGTAGAGGATACGCAGTATTTT
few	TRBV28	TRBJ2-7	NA	CASTRRQNEQYF	TGTGCCAGCACCCGTAGGCAGAACGAGCAGTACTTC
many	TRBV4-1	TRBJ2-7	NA	CASSQAWDNSYEQYF	TGCGCCAGCAGCCAAGCATGGGACAACTCCTACGAGCAGTACTTC
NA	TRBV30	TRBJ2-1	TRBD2	CAWSVPGRNNEQFF	TGTGCCTGGAGTGTACCCGGGAGGAACAATGAGCAGTTCTTC
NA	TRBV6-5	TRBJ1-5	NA	CASSYDRNQPQHF	TGTGCCAGCAGCTACGACAGGAATCAGCCCCAGCATTTT
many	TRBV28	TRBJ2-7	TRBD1	CASTTSGTGGYEQYF	TGTGCCAGCACCACCTCCGGGACAGGGGGCTACGAGCAGTACTTC
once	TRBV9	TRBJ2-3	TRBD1	CASSVGQGPSSTTDTQYF	TGTGCCAGCAGCGTTGGACAGGGCCCTTCTTCTACCACAGATACGCAGTATTTT
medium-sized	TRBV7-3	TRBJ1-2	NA	CASSYDRNYGYTF	TGTGCCAGCAGCTATGACAGAAACTATGGCTACACCTTC
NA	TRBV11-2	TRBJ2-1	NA	CASSLDSAGSSYNEQFF	TGTGCCAGCAGCTTAGATTCCGCGGGGAGCTCCTACAATGAGCAGTTCTTC
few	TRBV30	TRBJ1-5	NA	CAWSVPDINNQPQHF	TGTGCCTGGAGTGTACCCGACATAAACAATCAGCCCCAGCATTTT
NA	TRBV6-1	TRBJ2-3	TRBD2	CASSISGGTADTQYF	TGTGCCAGCAGTATTAGCGGGGGGACGGCAGATACGCAGTATTTT
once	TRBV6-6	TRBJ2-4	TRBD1	CASSSSGTGYIIQYF	TGTGCCAGCAGTTCGTCCGGGACAGGTTATATCATTCAGTACTTC
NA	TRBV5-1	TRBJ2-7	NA	CASSEGLAYEQYF	TGCGCCAGCAGCGAGGGACTCGCCTACGAGCAGTACTTC
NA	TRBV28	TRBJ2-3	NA	CASSRTDTQYF	TGTGCCAGCAGCCGCACGGATACGCAGTATTTT
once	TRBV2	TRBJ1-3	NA	CASSEAFAGRWTSLSGNTIYF	TGTGCCAGCAGTGAAGCATTCGCGGGGCGGTGGACTTCCCTCTCTGGAAACACCATATATTTT
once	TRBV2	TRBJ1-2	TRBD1	CASSARGLFYGYTF	TGTGCCAGCAGTGCCAGGGGGCTCTTCTATGGCTACACCTTC
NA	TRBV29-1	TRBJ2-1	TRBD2	CSVDVTSGSEQFF	TGCAGCGTTGACGTGACTAGCGGGAGCGAGCAGTTCTTC
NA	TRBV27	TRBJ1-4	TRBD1	CASLKQGKGEKLFF	TGTGCCAGCCTGAAACAGGGGAAAGGTGAAAAACTGTTTTTT
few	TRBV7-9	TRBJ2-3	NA	CASSFSTDTQYF	TGTGCCAGCAGCTTTAGCACAGATACGCAGTATTTT
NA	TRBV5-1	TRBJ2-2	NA	CASSLVLRTGELFF	TGCGCCAGCAGCTTGGTCCTGAGGACCGGGGAGCTGTTTTTT
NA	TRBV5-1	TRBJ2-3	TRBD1	CASSLESGQGMTTDTQYF	TGCGCCAGCAGCTTGGAGTCTGGACAGGGGATGACCACAGATACGCAGTATTTT